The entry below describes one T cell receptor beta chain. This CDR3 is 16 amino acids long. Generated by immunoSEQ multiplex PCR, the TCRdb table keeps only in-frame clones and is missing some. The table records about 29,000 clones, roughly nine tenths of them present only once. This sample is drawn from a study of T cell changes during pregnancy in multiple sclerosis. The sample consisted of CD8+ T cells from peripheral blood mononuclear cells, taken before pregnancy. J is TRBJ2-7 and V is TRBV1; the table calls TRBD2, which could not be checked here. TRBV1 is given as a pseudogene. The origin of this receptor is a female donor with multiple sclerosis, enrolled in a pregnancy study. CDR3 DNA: TGCACCACCGGATCAGGAGCGCGGGAGGCCCGGTACGAGCAGTACTTC. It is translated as CTTGSGAREARYEQYF.